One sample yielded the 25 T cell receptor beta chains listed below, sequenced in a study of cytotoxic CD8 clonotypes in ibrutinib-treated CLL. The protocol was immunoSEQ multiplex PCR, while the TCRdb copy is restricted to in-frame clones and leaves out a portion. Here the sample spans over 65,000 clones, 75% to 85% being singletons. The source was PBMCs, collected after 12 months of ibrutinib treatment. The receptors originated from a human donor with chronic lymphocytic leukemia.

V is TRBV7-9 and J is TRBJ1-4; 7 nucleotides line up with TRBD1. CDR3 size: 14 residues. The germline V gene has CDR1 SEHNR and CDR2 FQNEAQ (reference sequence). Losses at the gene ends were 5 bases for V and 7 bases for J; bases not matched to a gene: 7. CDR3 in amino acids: CASSHPGTAEKLFF. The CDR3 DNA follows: TGTGCCAGCAGCCACCCCGGGACAGCTGAAAAACTGTTTTTT.

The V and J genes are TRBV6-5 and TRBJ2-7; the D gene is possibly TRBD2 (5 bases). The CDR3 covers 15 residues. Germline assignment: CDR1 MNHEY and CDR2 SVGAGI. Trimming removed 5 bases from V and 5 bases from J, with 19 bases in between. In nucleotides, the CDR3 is TGTGCCAGCAGTCCCGCGGACGCTACCGGGGACGAGCAGTACTTC. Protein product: CASSPADATGDEQYF.

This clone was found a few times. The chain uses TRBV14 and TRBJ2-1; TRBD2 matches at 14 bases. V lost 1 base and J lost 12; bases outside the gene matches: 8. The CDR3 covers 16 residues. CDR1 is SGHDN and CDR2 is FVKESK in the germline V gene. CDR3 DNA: TGTGCCAGCAGCCAAGTCGGGGGGACTAGCGGGAGTCGGCAGTTCTTC. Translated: CASSQVGGTSGSRQFF.

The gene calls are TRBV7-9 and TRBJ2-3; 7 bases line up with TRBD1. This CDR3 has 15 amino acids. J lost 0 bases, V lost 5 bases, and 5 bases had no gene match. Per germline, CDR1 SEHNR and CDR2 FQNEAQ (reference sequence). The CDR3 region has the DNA TGTGCCAGCAGCAATCGGGACAGAAGCACAGATACGCAGTATTTT. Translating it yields CASSNRDRSTDTQYF. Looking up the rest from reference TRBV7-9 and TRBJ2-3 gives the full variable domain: DTGVSQNPRHKITKRGQNVTFRCDPISEHNRLYWYRQTLGQGPEFLTYFQNEAQLEKSRLLSDRFSAERPKGSFSTLEIQRTEQGDSAMYLCASSNRDRSTDTQYFGPGTRLTVL.

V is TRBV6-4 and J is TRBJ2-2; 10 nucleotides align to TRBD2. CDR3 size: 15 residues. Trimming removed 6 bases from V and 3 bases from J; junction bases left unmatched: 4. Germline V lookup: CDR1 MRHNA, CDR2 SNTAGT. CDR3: CASSPTSGDTGELFF. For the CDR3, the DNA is TGTGCCAGCAGCCCCACTAGCGGGGACACCGGGGAGCTGTTTTTT.

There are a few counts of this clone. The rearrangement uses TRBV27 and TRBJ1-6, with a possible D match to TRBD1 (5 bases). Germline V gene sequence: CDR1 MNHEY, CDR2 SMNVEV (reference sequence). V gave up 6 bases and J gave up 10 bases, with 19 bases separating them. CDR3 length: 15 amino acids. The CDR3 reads CASSPTGGGRSPLHF. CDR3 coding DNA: TGTGCCAGCAGCCCCACGGGTGGGGGAAGATCACCCCTCCACTTT.

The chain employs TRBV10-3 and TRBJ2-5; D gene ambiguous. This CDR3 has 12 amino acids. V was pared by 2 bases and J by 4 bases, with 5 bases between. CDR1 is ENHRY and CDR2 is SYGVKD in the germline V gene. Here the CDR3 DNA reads TGTGCCATCAGTGAGCCCGGAGAGACCCAGTACTTC. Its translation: CAISEPGETQYF.

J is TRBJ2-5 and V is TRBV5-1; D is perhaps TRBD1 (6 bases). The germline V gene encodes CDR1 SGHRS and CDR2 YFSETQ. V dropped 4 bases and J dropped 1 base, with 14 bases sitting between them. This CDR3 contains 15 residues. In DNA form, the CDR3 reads TGCGCCAGCAGCGCTCCTCAACAGGGCCAAGAGACCCAGTACTTC. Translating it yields CASSAPQQGQETQYF.

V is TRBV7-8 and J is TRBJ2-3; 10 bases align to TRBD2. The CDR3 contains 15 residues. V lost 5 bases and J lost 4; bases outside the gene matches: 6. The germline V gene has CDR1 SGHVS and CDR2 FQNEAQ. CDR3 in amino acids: CASSPIAGGPDTQYF. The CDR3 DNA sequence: TGTGCCAGCAGCCCCATAGCGGGGGGCCCAGATACGCAGTATTTT.

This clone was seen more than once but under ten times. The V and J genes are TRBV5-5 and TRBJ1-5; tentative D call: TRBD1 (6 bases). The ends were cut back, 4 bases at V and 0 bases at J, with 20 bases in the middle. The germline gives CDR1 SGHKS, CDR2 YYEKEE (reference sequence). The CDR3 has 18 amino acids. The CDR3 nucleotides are TGTGCCAGCAGCCCAAGTGACAGGCCTCTCCTTAGCAATCAGCCCCAGCATTTT. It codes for CASSPSDRPLLSNQPQHF. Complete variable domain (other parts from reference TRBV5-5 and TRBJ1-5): DAGVTQSPTHLIKTRGQQVTLRCSPISGHKSVSWYQQVLGQGPQFIFQYYEKEERGRGNFPDRFSARQFPNYSSELNVNALLLGDSALYLCASSPSDRPLLSNQPQHFGDGTRLSIL.

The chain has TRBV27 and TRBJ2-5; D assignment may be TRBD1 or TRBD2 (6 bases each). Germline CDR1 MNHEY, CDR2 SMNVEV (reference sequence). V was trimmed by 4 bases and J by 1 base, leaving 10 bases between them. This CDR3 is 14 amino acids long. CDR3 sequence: CASSYRGPQETQYF. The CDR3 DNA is TGTGCCAGCAGTTACCGGGGGCCCCAAGAGACCCAGTACTTC.

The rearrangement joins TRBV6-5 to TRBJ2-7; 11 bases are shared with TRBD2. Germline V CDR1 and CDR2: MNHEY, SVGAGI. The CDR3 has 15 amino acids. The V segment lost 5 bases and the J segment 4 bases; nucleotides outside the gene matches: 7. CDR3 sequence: CASSNPSGGKYEQYF. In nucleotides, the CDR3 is TGTGCCAGCAGTAACCCTAGCGGGGGGAAGTACGAGCAGTACTTC.

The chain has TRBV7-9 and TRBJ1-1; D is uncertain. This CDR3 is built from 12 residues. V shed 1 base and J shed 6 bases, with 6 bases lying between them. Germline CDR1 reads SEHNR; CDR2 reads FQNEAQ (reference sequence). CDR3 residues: CASSLGAAEAFF. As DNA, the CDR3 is TGTGCCAGCAGCTTAGGGGCCGCTGAAGCTTTCTTT.

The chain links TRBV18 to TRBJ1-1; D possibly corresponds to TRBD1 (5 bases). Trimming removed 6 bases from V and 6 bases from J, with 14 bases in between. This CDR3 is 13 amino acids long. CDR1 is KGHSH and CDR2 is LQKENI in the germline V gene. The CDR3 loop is CASSAPTRAEAFF. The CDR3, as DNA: TGTGCCAGCTCGGCCCCTACCAGGGCTGAAGCTTTCTTT.

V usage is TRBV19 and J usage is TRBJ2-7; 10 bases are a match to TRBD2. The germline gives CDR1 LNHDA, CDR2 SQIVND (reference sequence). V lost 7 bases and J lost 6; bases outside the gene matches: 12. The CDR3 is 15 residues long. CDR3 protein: CASTHSGGAIAEQYF. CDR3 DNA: TGTGCCAGTACCCACAGCGGGGGGGCGATTGCCGAGCAGTACTTC.

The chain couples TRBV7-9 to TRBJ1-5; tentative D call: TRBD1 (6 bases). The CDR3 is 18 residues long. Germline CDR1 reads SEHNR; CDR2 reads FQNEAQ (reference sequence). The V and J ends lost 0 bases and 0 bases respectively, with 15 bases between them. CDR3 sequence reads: CASSLAGLRGYSNQPQHF. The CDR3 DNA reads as TGTGCCAGCAGCTTAGCGGGCCTCAGGGGCTATAGCAATCAGCCCCAGCATTTT.

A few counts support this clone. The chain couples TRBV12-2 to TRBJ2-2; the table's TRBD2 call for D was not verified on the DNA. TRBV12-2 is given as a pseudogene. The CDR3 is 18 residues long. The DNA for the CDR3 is TGTGCAAGTCGCCCAGGGACTAGCGGGGGGCCGAACACCGGGGAGCTGTTTTTT. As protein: CASRPGTSGGPNTGELFF.

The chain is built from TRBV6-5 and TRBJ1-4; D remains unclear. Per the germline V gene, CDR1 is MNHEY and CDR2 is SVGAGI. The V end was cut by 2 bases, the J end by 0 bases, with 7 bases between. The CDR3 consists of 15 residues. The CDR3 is CASSYGPPTNEKLFF. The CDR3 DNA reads TGTGCCAGCAGTTACGGCCCCCCAACTAATGAAAAACTGTTTTTT.

The DNA of the CDR3 is TGTGCCAGCAGTCACCCACCGGGGGGTGAGCAGTTCTTC. Its protein is CASSHPPGGEQFF. The genes are TRBV27 and TRBJ2-1; 7 bases line up with TRBD2. The CDR3 extends over 13 amino acids. Germline CDR1 reads MNHEY; CDR2 reads SMNVEV (reference sequence). Trimming took 5 bases from V and 9 from J; bases not matched to a gene: 7.

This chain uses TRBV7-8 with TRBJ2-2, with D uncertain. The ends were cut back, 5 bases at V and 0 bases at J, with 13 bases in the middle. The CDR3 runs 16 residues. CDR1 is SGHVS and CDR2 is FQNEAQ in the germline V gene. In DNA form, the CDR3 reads TGTGCCAGCAGCCCCCCACGGCGGACGAACACCGGGGAGCTGTTTTTT. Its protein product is CASSPPRRTNTGELFF.

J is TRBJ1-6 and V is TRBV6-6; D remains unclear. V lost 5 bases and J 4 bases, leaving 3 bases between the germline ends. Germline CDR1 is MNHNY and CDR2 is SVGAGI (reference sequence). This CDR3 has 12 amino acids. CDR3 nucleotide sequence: TGTGCCAGCAGTAATTATAATTCACCCCTCCACTTT. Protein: CASSNYNSPLHF.

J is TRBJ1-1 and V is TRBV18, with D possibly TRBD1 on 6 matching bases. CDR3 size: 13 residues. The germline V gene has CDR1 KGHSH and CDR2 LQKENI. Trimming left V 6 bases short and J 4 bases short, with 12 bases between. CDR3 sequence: CASSAGGGTEAFF. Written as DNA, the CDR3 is TGTGCCAGCTCCGCGGGGGGCGGCACTGAAGCTTTCTTT.

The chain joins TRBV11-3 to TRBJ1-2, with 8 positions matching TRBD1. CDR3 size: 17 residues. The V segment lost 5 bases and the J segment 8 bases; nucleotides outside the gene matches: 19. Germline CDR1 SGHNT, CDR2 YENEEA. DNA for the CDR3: TGTGCCAGCAGCCCCTCCCATATAATGGACAGGGAGTGGGGCTACACCTTC. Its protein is CASSPSHIMDREWGYTF.

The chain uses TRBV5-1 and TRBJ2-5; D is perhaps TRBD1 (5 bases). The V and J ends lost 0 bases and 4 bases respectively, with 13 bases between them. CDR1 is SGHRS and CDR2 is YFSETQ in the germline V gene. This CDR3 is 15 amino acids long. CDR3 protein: CASSLAGPQLETQYF. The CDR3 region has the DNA TGCGCCAGCAGCTTGGCAGGGCCCCAATTAGAGACCCAGTACTTC.

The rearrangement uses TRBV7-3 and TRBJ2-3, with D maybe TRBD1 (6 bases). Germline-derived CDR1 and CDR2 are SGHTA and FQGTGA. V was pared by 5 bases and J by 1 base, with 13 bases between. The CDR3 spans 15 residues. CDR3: CASSTGQLGTDTQYF. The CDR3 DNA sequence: TGTGCCAGCAGCACTGGACAGCTGGGCACAGATACGCAGTATTTT. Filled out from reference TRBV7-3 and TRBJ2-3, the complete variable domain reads GAGVSQTPSNKVTEKGKYVELRCDPISGHTALYWYRQSLGQGPEFLIYFQGTGAADDSGLPNDRFFAVRPEGSVSTLKIQRTERGDSAVYLCASSTGQLGTDTQYFGPGTRLTVL.